This TCR beta chain was identified during a study of PD-1 blockade in classical Hodgkin lymphoma. Across the whole study: Patients were administered nivolumab (3 mg/kg intravenously) every 2 weeks. Points from the study as a whole: Complete responders' baseline diversity resembled that of newly diagnosed patients. Reports described newly diagnosed patients as having lower baseline TCR diversity than healthy donors.

Using immunoSEQ multiplex PCR, the repertoire was profiled, and TCRdb retains in-frame clones only, with some absent. Of about 50,000 clones listed, about three quarters were seen once; the top ten hold roughly 11%. A note on this clone: The antigen is unknown.

Each patient experienced a relapse that followed autologous stem cell transplantation, and brentuximab vedotin exposure varied. The CDR3 has 16 amino acids. Germline V gives CDR1 SNHLY, CDR2 FYNNEI. Deletions cut 1 base from V and 3 bases from J, with 15 bases between. The rearrangement links TRBV2 to TRBJ1-1; D uncertain. The specimen comprised peripheral blood mononuclear cells (PBMCs), sampled at baseline. This clonotype originated in a human donor with classical Hodgkin lymphoma. The CDR3 is CASSEVPIGEDTEAFF. The CDR3 DNA is TGTGCCAGCAGTGAAGTCCCCATTGGGGAGGACACTGAAGCTTTCTTT.